Sequencing of this T cell receptor beta chain was carried out in a study of blood T cell repertoires in COVID-19. Overall study: Both acute and convalescent COVID-19 samples were obtained from the United States, Italy and Spain. From T cells, B-cell-depleted T cells, or PBMCs came the material, which was cDNA or gDNA.

Using immunoSEQ multiplex PCR, the repertoire was profiled, and TCRdb retains in-frame clones only, with some absent. Among approximately 280,000 clones, roughly 80% were seen once, and the ten largest hold roughly 1.5%. The Seattle site enrolled patients during active infection and followed them longitudinally. In germline, CDR1 is KGHSH, CDR2 LQKENI. Unmatched junction bases numbered 4, after V lost 4 bases and J lost 2 bases. The CDR3 covers 14 residues. The V and J genes are TRBV18 and TRBJ2-5, with 7 positions matching TRBD2. This sequence was found in a human donor with COVID-19, enrolled during active disease. The donor label of this sample is uncertain. Sequenced input: peripheral blood. The CDR3 sequence is CASSRDYRQETQYF. The CDR3 nucleotides read TGTGCCAGCTCACGGGACTACCGGCAAGAGACCCAGTACTTC.